The clone carrying this T cell receptor beta chain came up once. This sample is part of a study of blood T cell repertoires in COVID-19. Overall study: Sources were T cells, B-cell-depleted T cells, or PBMCs; the material itself was cDNA or gDNA.

Authors' data handling: Estimated nucleated cell counts came from reference gene primer amplification. Some clones are missing from TCRdb's copy, which holds only in-frame ones; the method was immunoSEQ multiplex PCR. V and J calls plus clone size are reproduced from that table; the DNA served to infer D and trimming. Among over 55,000 clones listed, over 80% were seen once. Germline V gives CDR1 MDHEN, CDR2 SYDVKM. With 4 bases removed from V and 4 bases from J, the gap between germline ends came to 13 bases. The CDR3 covers 14 residues. Sequenced input: peripheral blood. The TCR was taken from a man aged 45-65 years with active COVID-19. V and J are TRBV28 and TRBJ1-1; perhaps TRBD1 as D (6 bases). The CDR3 sequence: CASSSTGWSTEAFF. In nucleotides, the CDR3 is TGTGCCAGCAGTTCAACAGGGTGGAGCACTGAAGCTTTCTTT.